The rows below give T cell receptor beta chains drawn from one sample of a study of early T cells in non-severe SARS-CoV-2 infection. A single record per CDR3 protein comes from TCRdb applying MiXCR to the 5' RACE reads. Here the sample spans tens of thousands of distinct CDR3 sequences, around 9.3% being singletons. The sequencing here drew on whole blood, taken at baseline. The receptors originated from an adult who was a healthcare worker with PCR-confirmed SARS-CoV-2 infection or an uninfected control (not recorded which). The CDR3 runs from the conserved cysteine through the conserved F or W. A D gene is named only where the DNA matches it firmly.

CASSPVDSRNSPLHF	.	TRBV5-1	15
CSVVVVTEAFF	.	TRBV29-1	11
CAIGGLEFYEQYF	TRBD2	TRBV10-3	13
CSARDLLGGFNEQFF	.	TRBV20-1	15
CASSETTNQPQHF	.	TRBV11-1	13
CASSQEEDSRVSYEQYF	.	TRBV10-1	17
CASSLDGGELFF	.	TRBV27	12
CATSAAAGYGYTF	.	TRBV24-1	13
CASSLPNTGELFF	.	TRBV13	13
CASSYSSGGALSYEQYF	TRBD2	TRBV6-5	17
CSASSISGGIRQETQYF	TRBD2	TRBV20-1	17
CASSRTGGYEQYF	TRBD1	TRBV10-1	13
CASSFVNSGNTIYF	.	TRBV11-2	14
CASSLAQLNTEAFF	.	TRBV7-6	14
CASSRQGANYGYTF	TRBD1	TRBV14	14
CASSLAGLYNEQFF	.	TRBV12-3/TRBV12-4	14
CASSLDGGQGTRTQYF	.	TRBV11-2	16
CSARKSLAGDNEQFF	TRBD2	TRBV20-1	15
CASKQGGGGGDTQYF	.	TRBV12-3/TRBV12-4	15
CASSLIPESSYNEQFF	.	TRBV5-1	16
CASSPKEAGGQETQYF	TRBD2	TRBV4-1	16
CASSNSADTQYF	.	TRBV7-9	12
CSALGTGSSGSPEAFF	TRBD1	TRBV29-1	16
CASSLDPGAYEQYF	.	TRBV7-9	14
CASSTGTPRAEKLFF	.	TRBV21-1	15
CASSSAYEQYF	.	TRBV7-9	11
CATSREGGTNEKLFF	.	TRBV15	15
CASTGGETNYGYTF	TRBD1	TRBV19	14
CASSHTSGGPDTQYF	TRBD2	TRBV6-1	15
CASSYVGGSSSGANVLTF	.	TRBV6-6	18
CSVDVSPGLSNYGYTF	.	TRBV29-1	16
CASSDEGAQETQYF	.	TRBV2	14
CASSEALEGPRSYEQYF	.	TRBV2	17
CASSQASGTSHTETQYF	TRBD2	TRBV4-1	17
CASSRDRASPLHF	TRBD1	TRBV6-1	13
CASSPGPRHEQYF	.	TRBV4-1	13
CASSAQGSTGELFF	.	TRBV6-4	14